These 12 T cell receptor beta chains came from one sample sequenced in a study of metastatic and nonmetastatic thyroid tumors. No treatment of any kind had been given to any patient before thyroid surgery. TCRdb reprocessed the PCR reads using MiXCR. The table records approximately 15,000 clones, 12% of them present only once. The source material was tumor tissue. The receptors here all came from a female donor with papillary thyroid cancer or a benign thyroid nodule (not recorded which). Some clones in this sample may be carry-over from other donors' samples.

This clone counts as medium-sized. This chain connects TRBV15 to TRBJ1-1; D perhaps matches TRBD1 (6 bases). Between the trimmed V and J ends, which lost 1 base and 0 bases, there was a span of 12 bases. Germline CDR1 reads LNHNV; CDR2 reads YYDKDF (reference sequence). The CDR3 spans 16 residues. The DNA of the CDR3 is TGTGCCACCAGCAGAGTTGGCAGGGGCATGAACACTGAAGCTTTCTTT. Translated, it gives CATSRVGRGMNTEAFF.

This clone has a count of ten or more. The CDR3, as DNA: TGTGCCTGGAACAAGGGACAGTTTTTCATAAGGGGGGCTTTCTTT. The encoded protein is CAWNKGQFFIRGAFF. The chain couples TRBV30 to TRBJ1-1; 7 bases are a match to TRBD1. Per germline, CDR1 GTSNPN and CDR2 SVGIG (reference sequence). This CDR3 comprises 15 residues. V lost 4 bases, J lost 11 bases, and 19 bases stayed unmatched.

This clone was counted at least ten times. The rearrangement uses TRBV2 and TRBJ2-3; TRBD1 matches at 9 bases. Germline CDR1 reads SNHLY; CDR2 reads FYNNEI. The CDR3 runs to 14 residues. V dropped 6 bases and J dropped 5; count of bases not matched to a gene: 6. The CDR3 sequence: CASRRGQGKDTQYF. The DNA of the CDR3 is TGTGCCAGCAGAAGGGGACAGGGAAAAGATACGCAGTATTTT. The entire variable domain, with the rest obtained from reference TRBV2 and TRBJ2-3, is as follows: EPEVTQTPSHQVTQMGQEVILRCVPISNHLYFYWYRQILGQKVEFLVSFYNNEISEKSEIFDDQFSVERPDGSNFTLKIRSTKLEDSAMYFCASRRGQGKDTQYFGPGTRLTVL.

This clone has a count of ten or more. V and J are TRBV6-1 and TRBJ2-1; TRBD1 aligns across 10 bases. The ends lost 6 bases at V and 2 bases at J; junction bases unmatched: 4. CDR1 is MNHNS and CDR2 is SASEGT in the germline V gene. The CDR3 covers 15 residues. CDR3 sequence: CASSPGQGPYNEQFF. The CDR3 DNA reads as TGTGCCAGCAGCCCGGGACAGGGGCCCTACAATGAGCAGTTCTTC.

This clone occurred many times. The chain carries TRBV20-1 and TRBJ2-2; TRBD2 agrees at 10 bases. Germline CDR1 reads DFQATT; CDR2 reads SNEGSKA (reference sequence). This CDR3 has 15 amino acids. V was clipped by 4 bases and J by 6 bases; unmatched bases: 8. CDR3 nucleotide sequence: TGCAGTGCTACCCTGTTTAGCGGGGGGTCCGGGGAGCTGTTTTTT. Amino acid sequence: CSATLFSGGSGELFF.

This clone was seen many times. The V call is TRBV19, the J call TRBJ2-1, with a possible D match to TRBD2 (6 bases). CDR1 is LNHDA and CDR2 is SQIVND in the germline V gene (reference sequence). Trimming shortened V by 5 bases and J by 3 bases, and 14 bases separated the two germline ends. The CDR3 length is 15 residues. DNA of the CDR3: TGTGCCAGTAGTCCAATAGCGGCAGTCTACAATGAGCAGTTCTTC. It specifies CASSPIAAVYNEQFF.

This clone has ten or more counts. This sample includes further DNA sequences coding for the same CDR3. This chain joins TRBV2 and TRBJ1-5; tentative D call: TRBD1 (6 bases). The CDR3 contains 14 residues. Germline CDR1 is SNHLY and CDR2 is FYNNEI. Trimming shortened V by 2 bases and J by 1 base, and 6 bases separated the two germline ends. The CDR3 spells CASSERGSNQPQHF. In nucleotides, the CDR3 is TGTGCCAGCAGTGAAAGGGGGAGCAATCAGCCCCAGCATTTT.

This clone was seen repeatedly, ten times or more. The junction and the germline gene differ at one end; a read error may be behind it. V gene TRBV7-2 combines with J gene TRBJ1-1; tentatively, D is TRBD1 (6 bases). Germline CDR1 is SGHTA and CDR2 is FQGNSA. CDR3 length: 15 amino acids. The CDR3, as DNA: TGTGCCAGCAGATTAGGGTCAGGGGCCTACACTGAAGCTTTCTTT. Its protein product is CASRLGSGAYTEAFF.

The chain carries TRBV20-1 and TRBJ1-3; D is ambiguous. Germline-derived CDR1 and CDR2 are DFQATT and SNEGSKA (reference sequence). The germline V and J ends were trimmed by 1 base and 4 bases, with 11 bases remaining between them. CDR3 size: 14 residues. DNA of the CDR3: TGCAGTGCTAGAGGTCACATTTCCGGAAACACCATATATTTT. It yields the protein CSARGHISGNTIYF.

At least ten counts were recorded for this clone. The chain has TRBV7-9 and TRBJ2-3; the D gene is possibly TRBD2 (5 bases). This CDR3 is built from 14 residues. The V and J ends lost 1 base and 5 bases respectively, with 10 bases between them. The germline V gene encodes CDR1 SEHNR and CDR2 FQNEAQ (reference sequence). This chain's CDR3 is CASSLGESVDTQYF. The CDR3 DNA reads TGTGCCAGCAGCTTAGGGGAGTCGGTAGATACGCAGTATTTT. Using reference TRBV7-9 and TRBJ2-3 for the parts outside the CDR3, the full variable domain is DTGVSQNPRHKITKRGQNVTFRCDPISEHNRLYWYRQTLGQGPEFLTYFQNEAQLEKSRLLSDRFSAERPKGSFSTLEIQRTEQGDSAMYLCASSLGESVDTQYFGPGTRLTVL.

Only one count was recorded for this clone. The rearrangement uses TRBV20-1 and TRBJ2-1; no clear D gene. The CDR3 loop spans 14 amino acids. The germline V and J ends were trimmed by 3 bases and 0 bases, with 9 bases remaining between them. Germline CDR1 DFQATT, CDR2 SNEGSKA (reference sequence). The CDR3 DNA reads as TGCAGTGCTAGCAGCTGGCGCTCCTACAATGAGCAGTTCTTC. This encodes CSASSWRSYNEQFF.

This clone was counted ten times or more. The chain employs TRBV19 and TRBJ2-5; unclear D gene. The CDR3 is 13 amino acids. V lost 5 bases and J 3 bases, leaving 10 bases between the germline ends. Germline loops: CDR1 LNHDA, CDR2 SQIVND (reference sequence). CDR3 sequence (DNA): TGTGCCAGTAGTGTTGCTAGTGAAGAGACCCAGTACTTC. Its translation is CASSVASEETQYF.